These 2 T cell receptor beta chains were all obtained from the same sample, sequenced in a study of beta chain features in type 1 diabetes. Expressed TCRB transcripts got sequenced, as all isolated RNA was reverse transcribed. Profiling relied on immunoSEQ multiplex PCR, and the TCRdb table lists in-frame clones only, not all of them. In the table there are some 410,000 clones, 11% to 15% of which are singletons. The sample comprised naive CD4+ T cells from blood. The source of these receptors is a man aged 25 to 45 in good health.

The chain uses TRBV21-1 and TRBJ2-3; the table's TRBD2 call for D was not verified on the DNA. TRBV21-1 is shown as a pseudogene. The CDR3 is 16 residues long. CDR3 sequence (DNA): TGTGCCAGCAGCAAAGGGAGGGACTACCTCACAGATACGCAGTATTTT. Its translation is CASSKGRDYLTDTQYF.

This clone came up a few times. The V gene is TRBV20-1, the J gene TRBJ1-2; 8 positions agree with TRBD1. The germline gives CDR1 DFQATT, CDR2 SNEGSKA (reference sequence). V shed 5 bases and J 11 bases; nucleotides not matched to a gene: 7. The CDR3 has 11 residues. CDR3 sequence reads: CSALRDRIYTF. In nucleotides, the CDR3 is TGCAGTGCTTTAAGGGACAGGATTTACACCTTC.